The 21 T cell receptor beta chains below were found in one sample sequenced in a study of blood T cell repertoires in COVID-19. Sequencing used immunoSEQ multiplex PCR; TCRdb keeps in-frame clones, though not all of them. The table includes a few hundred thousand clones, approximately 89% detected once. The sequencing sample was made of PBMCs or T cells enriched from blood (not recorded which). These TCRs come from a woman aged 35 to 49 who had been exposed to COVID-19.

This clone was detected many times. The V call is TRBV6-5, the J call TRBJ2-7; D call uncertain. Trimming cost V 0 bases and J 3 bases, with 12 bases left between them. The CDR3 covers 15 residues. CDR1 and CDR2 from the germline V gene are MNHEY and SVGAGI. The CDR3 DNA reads TGTGCCAGCAGTTACTCCCAGATCCCGGGCTACGAGCAGTACTTC. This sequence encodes CASSYSQIPGYEQYF.

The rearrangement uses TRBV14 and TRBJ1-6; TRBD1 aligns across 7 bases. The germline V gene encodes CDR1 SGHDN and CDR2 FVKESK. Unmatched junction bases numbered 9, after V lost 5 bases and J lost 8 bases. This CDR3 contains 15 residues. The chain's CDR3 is CASSSLDRVDSPLHF. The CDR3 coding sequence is TGTGCCAGCAGCTCTCTAGACAGGGTCGATTCACCCCTCCACTTT.

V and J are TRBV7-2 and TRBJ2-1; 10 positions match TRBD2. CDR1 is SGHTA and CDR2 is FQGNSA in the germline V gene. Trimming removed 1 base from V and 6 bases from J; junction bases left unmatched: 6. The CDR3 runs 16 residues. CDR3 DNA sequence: TGTGCCAGCAGCTTAGTAGGTAGCGGGAGGTTCAATGAGCAGTTCTTC. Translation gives CASSLVGSGRFNEQFF.

This CDR3 is CASSRQAYEQYF. Written as DNA, the CDR3 is TGTGCCAGCAGCCGACAGGCCTACGAGCAGTACTTC. The chain uses TRBV6-5 and TRBJ2-7, with a possible D match to TRBD1 (6 bases). This CDR3 region has 12 residues. Germline V gene sequence: CDR1 MNHEY, CDR2 SVGAGI. Deletions cut 6 bases from V and 2 bases from J, with 8 bases between.

CDR3 DNA sequence: TGTGCCACCAGCGGTGGGACTTTTCAAGAGACCCAGTACTTC. It yields the protein CATSGGTFQETQYF. The chain employs TRBV15 and TRBJ2-5, with a tentative D call TRBD2 (6 bases). Between the trimmed V and J ends, which lost 5 bases and 2 bases, there was a span of 12 bases. The CDR3 runs 14 residues. Germline CDR1 reads LNHNV; CDR2 reads YYDKDF (reference sequence).

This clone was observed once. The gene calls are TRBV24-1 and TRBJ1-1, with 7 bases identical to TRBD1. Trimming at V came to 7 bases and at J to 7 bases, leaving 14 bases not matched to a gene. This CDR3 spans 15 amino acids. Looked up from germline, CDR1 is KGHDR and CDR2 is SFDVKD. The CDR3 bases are TGTGCCACCAGCACAGGGGCAGCGAGCGAGGGTGAAGCTTTCTTT. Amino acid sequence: CATSTGAASEGEAFF.

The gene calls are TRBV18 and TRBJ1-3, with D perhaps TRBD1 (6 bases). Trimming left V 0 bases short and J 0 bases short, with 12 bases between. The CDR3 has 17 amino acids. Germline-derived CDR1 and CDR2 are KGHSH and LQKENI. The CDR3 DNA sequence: TGTGCCAGCTCACCACCCCGACAGGCTACCTCTGGAAACACCATATATTTT. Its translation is CASSPPRQATSGNTIYF.

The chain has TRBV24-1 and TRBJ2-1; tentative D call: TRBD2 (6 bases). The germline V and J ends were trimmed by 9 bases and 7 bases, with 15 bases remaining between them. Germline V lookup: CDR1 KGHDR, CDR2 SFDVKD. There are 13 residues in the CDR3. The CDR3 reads CATRVTGTNEQFF. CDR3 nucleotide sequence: TGTGCCACCCGAGTGACCGGGACTAATGAGCAGTTCTTC.

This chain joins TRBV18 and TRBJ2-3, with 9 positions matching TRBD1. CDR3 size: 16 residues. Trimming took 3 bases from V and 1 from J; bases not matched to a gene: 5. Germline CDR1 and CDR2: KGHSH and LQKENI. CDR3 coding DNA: TGTGCCAGCTCACCCAAGACAGGGGGAGGCACAGATACGCAGTATTTT. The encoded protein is CASSPKTGGGTDTQYF.

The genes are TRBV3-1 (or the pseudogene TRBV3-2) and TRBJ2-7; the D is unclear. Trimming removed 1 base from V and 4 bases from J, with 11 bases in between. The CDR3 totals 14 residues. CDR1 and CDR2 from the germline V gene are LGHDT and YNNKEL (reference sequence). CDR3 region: CASSQVLGPYEQYF. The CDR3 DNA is TGTGCCAGCAGCCAAGTTCTCGGTCCTTACGAGCAGTACTTC.

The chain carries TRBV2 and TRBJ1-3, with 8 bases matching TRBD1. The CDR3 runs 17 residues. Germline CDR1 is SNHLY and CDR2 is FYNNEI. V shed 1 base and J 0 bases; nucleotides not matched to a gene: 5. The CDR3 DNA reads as TGTGCCAGCAGTGAAGACAGGGGGAGGTTCTCTGGAAACACCATATATTTT. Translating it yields CASSEDRGRFSGNTIYF. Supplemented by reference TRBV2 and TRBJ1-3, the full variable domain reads EPEVTQTPSHQVTQMGQEVILRCVPISNHLYFYWYRQILGQKVEFLVSFYNNEISEKSEIFDDQFSVERPDGSNFTLKIRSTKLEDSAMYFCASSEDRGRFSGNTIYFGEGSWLTVV.

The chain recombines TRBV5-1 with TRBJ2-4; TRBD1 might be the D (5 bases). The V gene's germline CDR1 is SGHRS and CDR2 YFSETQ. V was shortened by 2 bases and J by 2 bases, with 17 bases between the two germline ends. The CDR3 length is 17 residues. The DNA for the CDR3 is TGCGCCAGCAGCTTTCCCGAGCAGGGTAATCCCAAAAACATTCAGTACTTC. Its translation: CASSFPEQGNPKNIQYF.

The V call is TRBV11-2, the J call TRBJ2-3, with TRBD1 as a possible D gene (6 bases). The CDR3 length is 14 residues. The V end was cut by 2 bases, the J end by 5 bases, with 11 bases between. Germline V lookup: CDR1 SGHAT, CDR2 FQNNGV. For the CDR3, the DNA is TGTGCCAGCAGCTTATCCACAGGGCTAGATACGCAGTATTTT. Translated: CASSLSTGLDTQYF.

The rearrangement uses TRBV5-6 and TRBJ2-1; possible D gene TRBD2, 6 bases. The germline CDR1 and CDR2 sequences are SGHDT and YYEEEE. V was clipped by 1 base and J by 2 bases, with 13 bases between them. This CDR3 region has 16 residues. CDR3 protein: CASSLIAGWTYNEQFF. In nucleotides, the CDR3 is TGTGCCAGCAGCTTGATTGCGGGATGGACCTACAATGAGCAGTTCTTC.

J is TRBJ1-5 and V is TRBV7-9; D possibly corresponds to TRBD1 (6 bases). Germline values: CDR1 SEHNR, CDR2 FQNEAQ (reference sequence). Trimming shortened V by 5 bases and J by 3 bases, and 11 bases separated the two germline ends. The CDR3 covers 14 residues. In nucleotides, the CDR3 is TGTGCCAGCAGCACAGGGTTGACCAATCAGCCCCAGCATTTT. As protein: CASSTGLTNQPQHF.

This CDR3 reads CASSPTVNREPQHF. The DNA of the CDR3 is TGTGCCAGCAGTCCAACTGTGAACAGGGAGCCCCAGCATTTT. V gene TRBV6-5 combines with J gene TRBJ1-5; D is perhaps TRBD1 (6 bases). This CDR3 comprises 14 residues. Germline V gene lookup returns CDR1 MNHEY and CDR2 SVGAGI. V lost 5 bases to trimming and J lost 8 bases, with 16 bases between them.

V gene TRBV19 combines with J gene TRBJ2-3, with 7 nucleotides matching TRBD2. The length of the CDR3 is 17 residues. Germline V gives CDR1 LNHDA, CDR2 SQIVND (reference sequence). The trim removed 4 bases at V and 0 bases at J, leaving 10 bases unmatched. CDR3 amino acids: CASSRTGRGTSTDTQYF. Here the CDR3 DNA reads TGTGCCAGTAGTAGGACTGGGCGGGGGACTAGCACAGATACGCAGTATTTT.

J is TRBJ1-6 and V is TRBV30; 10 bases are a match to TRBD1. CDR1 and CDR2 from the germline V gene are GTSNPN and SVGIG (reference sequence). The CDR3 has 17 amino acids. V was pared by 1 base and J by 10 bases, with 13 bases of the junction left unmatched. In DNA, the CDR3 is TGTGCCTGGAGTGCAACCTTCAGACAGGGGGCCGGATCACCCCTCCACTTT. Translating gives CAWSATFRQGAGSPLHF.

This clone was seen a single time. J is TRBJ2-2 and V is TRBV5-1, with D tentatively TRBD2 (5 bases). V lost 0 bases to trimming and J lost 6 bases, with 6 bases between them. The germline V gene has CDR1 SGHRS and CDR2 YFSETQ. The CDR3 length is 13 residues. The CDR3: CASSLARAGELFF. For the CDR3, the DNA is TGCGCCAGCAGCTTGGCGCGGGCCGGGGAGCTGTTTTTT.

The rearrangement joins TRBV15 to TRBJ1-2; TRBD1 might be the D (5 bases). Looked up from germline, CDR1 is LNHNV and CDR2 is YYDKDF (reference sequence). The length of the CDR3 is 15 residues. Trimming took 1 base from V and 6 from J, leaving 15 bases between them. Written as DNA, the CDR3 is TGTGCCACCAGCAGAGGGAGGGGAACAGAGGATGGCTACACCTTC. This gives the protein CATSRGRGTEDGYTF.

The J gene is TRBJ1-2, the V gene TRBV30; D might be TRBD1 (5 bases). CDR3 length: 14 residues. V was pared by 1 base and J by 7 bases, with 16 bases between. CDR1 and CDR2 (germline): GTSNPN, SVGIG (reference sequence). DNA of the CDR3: TGTGCCTGGAGTGCGGACGCGCCTCAGGGTGGCTACACCTTC. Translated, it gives CAWSADAPQGGYTF.